The clone carrying this T cell receptor beta chain appeared a few times. Its target is not known. CDR1 is MRHNA, CDR2 SNTAGT, per germline. The length of the CDR3 is 15 residues. The ends were cut back, 3 bases at V and 6 bases at J, with 15 bases in the middle. The sample belongs to a study of T cell responses to AZD1222 COVID-19 vaccine. Profiled with immunoSEQ multiplex PCR; TCRdb holds only in-frame clones, not every one. Of approximately 150,000 clones in the sample, 88% were seen once. Broader study findings: Spike-spanning, vaccine-associated CD4 TCRs were dominant at 160-218 and 743-854. Donors were chiefly white British, with a greater number of females, and clonal diversity was perhaps underestimated. Every sample of the repertoires postdated the peak T cell response.

The receptor's source is an adult in good health. Here the sequenced sample was peripheral blood, taken on day 0 of AZD1222 vaccination. The chain is built from TRBV6-4 and TRBJ2-1; D not resolved. CDR3 sequence: CASSEGKEASNEQFF. CDR3 DNA: TGTGCCAGCAGTGAAGGAAAGGAAGCCTCCAATGAGCAGTTCTTC.